Listed here are 29 T cell receptor beta chains from one sample, sequenced in a study of blood T cell repertoires in COVID-19. Sequencing used immunoSEQ multiplex PCR; TCRdb keeps in-frame clones, though not all of them. The table lists 150,000 to 200,000 clones, about 83% of them singletons, with approximately 18% in the top ten. Material for sequencing was peripheral blood. The receptors stem from a person aged 65-85 years with COVID-19, enrolled during active disease.

This chain connects TRBV29-1 to TRBJ2-3; tentative D call: TRBD2 (5 bases). The V end lost 4 bases, the J end lost 0 bases, and 20 bases lay between the germline ends. The CDR3 has 17 residues. Germline V gives CDR1 SQVTM, CDR2 ANQGSEA. CDR3: CSVAAVRGRDSTDTQYF. Written as DNA, the CDR3 is TGCAGCGTTGCAGCCGTCCGGGGTCGGGATAGCACAGATACGCAGTATTTT.

This sequence joins TRBV5-4 and TRBJ1-1; 7 bases map to TRBD1. V lost 4 bases and J lost 5; bases outside the gene matches: 14. In germline, CDR1 is SGHNT, CDR2 YYREEE (reference sequence). The CDR3 has 16 residues. CDR3 coding DNA: TGTGCCAGCAGCCGATCACCGGACAGGTCGGATACTGAAGCTTTCTTT. Its translation is CASSRSPDRSDTEAFF.

The chain combines TRBV11-2 with TRBJ2-7; possibly TRBD2 for D (6 bases). This CDR3 is 14 amino acids long. Looked up from germline, CDR1 is SGHAT and CDR2 is FQNNGV. V dropped 4 bases and J dropped 4 bases, with 14 bases sitting between them. The CDR3 coding sequence is TGTGCCAGCAGCTCGGTCGGGGGAAGGTACGAGCAGTACTTC. It yields the protein CASSSVGGRYEQYF.

This clone has a single count. The chain recombines TRBV19 with TRBJ1-3; TRBD1 matches 9 bases. Germline V CDR1 and CDR2: LNHDA, SQIVND (reference sequence). Trimming took 7 bases from V and 1 from J; bases not matched to a gene: 8. This CDR3 has 16 amino acids. The CDR3 DNA reads as TGTGCCAGTAATCGCGGACAGGGGTTTTCTGGAAACACCATATATTTT. This translates into CASNRGQGFSGNTIYF. Variable domain in full (rest from reference TRBV19 and TRBJ1-3): DGGITQSPKYLFRKEGQNVTLSCEQNLNHDAMYWYRQDPGQGLRLIYYSQIVNDFQKGDIAEGYSVSREKKESFPLTVTSAQKNPTAFYLCASNRGQGFSGNTIYFGEGSWLTVV.

The chain is built from TRBV7-8 and TRBJ1-5, with D perhaps matching TRBD1 (5 bases). V was trimmed by 5 bases and J by 6 bases, leaving 11 bases between them. Germline V gene data show CDR1 as SGHVS and CDR2 as FQNEAQ. The CDR3 is 13 amino acids. In nucleotides, the CDR3 is TGTGCCAGCAGCGAGCAGGGCGGTCAGCCCCAGCATTTT. This gives the protein CASSEQGGQPQHF.

The chain carries TRBV19 and TRBJ2-1; 11 bases are a match to TRBD2. This CDR3 has 18 amino acids. From germline, CDR1 is LNHDA and CDR2 SQIVND (reference sequence). J gave up 8 bases and V 5 bases, and 17 bases lay outside the gene matches. CDR3 in DNA: TGTGCCAGTAGTTCACCTATTAGCGGGAGGGCCGTCCTTTATGAGCAGTTCTTC. It yields the protein CASSSPISGRAVLYEQFF.

This clone was detected only a few times. The chain couples TRBV27 to TRBJ2-2, with unresolved D. Trimming pared 4 bases from V and 1 base from J, leaving 7 bases between. There are 14 residues in the CDR3. The V gene's germline CDR1 is MNHEY and CDR2 SMNVEV (reference sequence). Here the CDR3 DNA reads TGTGCCAGCAGTTATTACAGGAACACCGGGGAGCTGTTTTTT. Its translation: CASSYYRNTGELFF.

This chain connects TRBV28 to TRBJ2-1; 8 positions agree with TRBD2. The CDR3 spans 14 residues. Germline loops: CDR1 MDHEN, CDR2 SYDVKM. Trimming took 7 bases from V and 6 from J; bases not matched to a gene: 8. The CDR3 here is CASMVGTRVNEQFF. The DNA of the CDR3 is TGTGCCAGCATGGTAGGGACTAGAGTCAATGAGCAGTTCTTC.

The chain has TRBV7-9 and TRBJ2-5, with 8 bases matching TRBD2. Germline lookup yields CDR1 SEHNR and CDR2 FQNEAQ (reference sequence). CDR3 length: 14 amino acids. V trimming: 2 bases; J trimming: 5 bases; junction bases outside the gene matches: 4. The CDR3 spells CASSLRGGPETQYF. In DNA, the CDR3 is TGTGCCAGCAGCTTACGGGGGGGCCCTGAGACCCAGTACTTC.

This chain connects TRBV3-1 (or the pseudogene TRBV3-2) to TRBJ2-5, with TRBD1 matching over 7 bases. The junction had 10 bases not matched to a gene; V was cut back by 4 bases and J by 5 bases. The CDR3 contains 15 residues. In germline, CDR1 is LGHDT, CDR2 YNNKEL (reference sequence). CDR3 loop: CASSLDPTGLETQYF. CDR3 DNA sequence: TGTGCCAGCAGCCTAGACCCGACAGGGCTCGAGACCCAGTACTTC.

The chain links TRBV6-2 or TRBV6-3 to TRBJ2-7, with unresolved D. The length of the CDR3 is 12 residues. The germline gives CDR1 MNHEY, CDR2 SVGEGT. V was cut by 1 base and J by 4 bases, with 5 bases left in between. CDR3 coding DNA: TGTGCCAGCAGTTACTTCGAGTACGAGCAGTACTTC. As protein: CASSYFEYEQYF.

The chain uses TRBV19 and TRBJ1-4, with 11 bases aligning to TRBD1. Unmatched junction bases numbered 16, after V lost 5 bases and J lost 5 bases. The CDR3 length is 19 residues. CDR1 and CDR2 (germline): LNHDA, SQIVND (reference sequence). The CDR3 sequence: CASSPKRPGQGVRNEKLFF. The CDR3 DNA reads TGTGCCAGTAGTCCCAAACGACCGGGACAGGGGGTACGAAATGAAAAACTGTTTTTT.

V usage is TRBV5-1 and J usage is TRBJ2-7; 10 nucleotides align to TRBD1. The CDR3 contains 15 residues. The V segment lost 7 bases and the J segment 5 bases; nucleotides outside the gene matches: 12. The V gene's germline CDR1 is SGHRS and CDR2 YFSETQ. The CDR3 DNA reads TGCGCCAGCGGTCCTCCCGGACAGGGGGGACACGAGCAGTACTTC. It is translated as CASGPPGQGGHEQYF.

The rearrangement joins TRBV10-3 to TRBJ1-4; D gene unclear. This CDR3 has 16 amino acids. Trimming removed 0 bases at V and 8 bases at J, with 16 bases between. The V gene's germline CDR1 is ENHRY and CDR2 SYGVKD. The CDR3 DNA follows: TGTGCCATCAGTGAGTCAGGGTCGGGGTTAGAGGAAAAACTGTTTTTT. It encodes CAISESGSGLEEKLFF.

The J gene is TRBJ1-1, the V gene TRBV18; TRBD1 matches 8 bases. V was pared by 1 base and J by 2 bases, with 3 bases of the junction left unmatched. CDR3 length: 15 amino acids. Per the germline V gene, CDR1 is KGHSH and CDR2 is LQKENI. CDR3 DNA: TGTGCCAGCTCACCACTGGGACAGGCAAACACTGAAGCTTTCTTT. The encoded protein is CASSPLGQANTEAFF. The full variable domain, with the rest looked up from reference TRBV18 and TRBJ1-1, is NAGVMQNPRHLVRRRGQEARLRCSPMKGHSHVYWYRQLPEEGLKFMVYLQKENIIDESGMPKERFSAEFPKEGPSILRIQQVVRGDSAAYFCASSPLGQANTEAFFGQGTRLTVV.

This clone was recorded once. The V and J genes are TRBV3-1 (or the pseudogene TRBV3-2) and TRBJ2-2; 9 bases fit TRBD2. V lost 1 base to trimming and J lost 6 bases; unmatched junction nucleotides: 6. Germline values: CDR1 LGHDT, CDR2 YNNKEL (reference sequence). The CDR3 extends over 16 amino acids. Written as DNA, the CDR3 is TGTGCCAGCAGCCAAGTCGGCGGGAGGGCCCCCGGGGAGCTGTTTTTT. The encoded protein is CASSQVGGRAPGELFF.

The rearrangement joins TRBV9 to TRBJ2-7; D might be TRBD2 (5 bases). The CDR3 totals 15 residues. The germline V gene encodes CDR1 SGDLS and CDR2 YYNGEE. V was pared by 6 bases and J by 0 bases, with 16 bases between. CDR3 sequence (DNA): TGTGCCAGCACCCGAGGTCGGGATAGCTCCTACGAGCAGTACTTC. It codes for CASTRGRDSSYEQYF.

This clone was seen a few times. The rearrangement links TRBV5-6 to TRBJ2-7; 11 bases line up with TRBD1. The CDR3 runs 15 residues. Germline V gene lookup returns CDR1 SGHDT and CDR2 YYEEEE. J lost 7 bases, V lost 1 base, and 7 bases had no gene match. CDR3 amino acids: CASSLIGQGAGEQYF. The DNA for the CDR3 is TGTGCCAGCAGCTTGATCGGACAGGGGGCGGGAGAGCAGTACTTC.

This rearrangement joins TRBV19 to TRBJ2-5; TRBD2 might be the D (6 bases). The CDR3 has 16 amino acids. Germline V gives CDR1 LNHDA, CDR2 SQIVND (reference sequence). V was clipped by 1 base and J by 4 bases, with 16 bases between them. The CDR3 loop is CASSIGDGRGPETQYF. CDR3 DNA sequence: TGTGCCAGTAGTATAGGGGACGGGCGGGGTCCAGAGACCCAGTACTTC.

This clone showed up just a few times. This chain uses TRBV6-7 with TRBJ2-7; no firm D call. TRBV6-7 is identified as an open reading frame with a role that is uncertain. This CDR3 contains 12 residues. V was pared by 5 bases and J by 2 bases, with 7 bases between. CDR3 region: CASSPRAYEQYF. The CDR3 coding sequence is TGTGCCAGCAGTCCCCGCGCCTACGAGCAGTACTTC.

The rearrangement links TRBV2 to TRBJ1-6; D might be TRBD1 (5 bases). The CDR3 loop spans 15 amino acids. V was trimmed by 5 bases and J by 2 bases, leaving 10 bases between them. Germline V CDR1 and CDR2: SNHLY, FYNNEI. This chain's CDR3 is CASSSQGAYNSPLHF. The CDR3 DNA follows: TGTGCCAGCAGTAGTCAGGGTGCCTATAATTCACCCCTCCACTTT.

The gene calls are TRBV3-1 (or the pseudogene TRBV3-2) and TRBJ2-2; the D gene is possibly TRBD2 (7 bases). The V gene's germline CDR1 is LGHDT and CDR2 YNNKEL (reference sequence). The CDR3 runs to 14 residues. The ends were cut back, 4 bases at V and 7 bases at J, with 13 bases in the middle. In DNA, the CDR3 is TGTGCCAGCAGCCCTCGGGGGGCCGGCGGGGAGCTGTTTTTT. Protein product: CASSPRGAGGELFF.

V is TRBV29-1 and J is TRBJ1-2, with 8 bases aligning to TRBD1. V trimming: 6 bases; J trimming: 9 bases; junction bases outside the gene matches: 6. Looked up from germline, CDR1 is SQVTM and CDR2 is ANQGSEA. The CDR3 has 11 residues. The CDR3 coding sequence is TGCAGCGTAGACACAGGGGGGAGCTACACCTTC. Protein: CSVDTGGSYTF.

Many counts were recorded for this clone. The chain uses TRBV19 and TRBJ1-2; 8 bases are a match to TRBD1. Germline V gene lookup returns CDR1 LNHDA and CDR2 SQIVND (reference sequence). V lost 7 bases and J lost 0; bases outside the gene matches: 7. The CDR3 has 15 residues. The CDR3 nucleotides are TGTGCCAGTACCCGACAGGGGTATTCTAACTATGGCTACACCTTC. This gives the protein CASTRQGYSNYGYTF.

This clone was seen more than once but under ten times. The chain is built from TRBV19 and TRBJ2-3; D gene ambiguous. Between the trimmed V and J ends, which lost 2 bases and 5 bases, there was a span of 8 bases. This CDR3 is built from 13 residues. From germline, CDR1 is LNHDA and CDR2 SQIVND (reference sequence). The CDR3: CASSIIYRDTQYF. For the CDR3, the DNA is TGTGCCAGTAGTATAATATATCGAGATACGCAGTATTTT.

This rearrangement joins TRBV7-9 to TRBJ1-4; 9 bases map to TRBD1. Germline trimming cut 5 bases from V and 4 bases from J; bases unmatched to any gene: 14. Germline CDR1 reads SEHNR; CDR2 reads FQNEAQ (reference sequence). The CDR3 contains 18 residues. The chain's CDR3 is CASSRYRGQGRDNEKLFF. CDR3 sequence (DNA): TGTGCCAGCAGCCGTTACAGGGGACAGGGAAGGGATAATGAAAAACTGTTTTTT.

The J gene is TRBJ2-7, the V gene TRBV28, with 9 positions matching TRBD2. The CDR3 loop spans 14 amino acids. The trim removed 7 bases at V and 10 bases at J, leaving 14 bases unmatched. Germline CDR1 reads MDHEN; CDR2 reads SYDVKM. The CDR3 coding sequence is TGTGCCAGCACCCTAGCGGGGTCCTACACCGGACAGTACTTC. As protein: CASTLAGSYTGQYF.

The chain joins TRBV15 to TRBJ1-1; D perhaps matches TRBD1 (5 bases). CDR1 is LNHNV and CDR2 is YYDKDF in the germline V gene (reference sequence). Trimming took 1 base from V and 3 from J, leaving 12 bases between them. The CDR3 covers 15 residues. The CDR3 DNA is TGTGCCACCAGCAGAGGTAAGGGGCGTGACACTGAAGCTTTCTTT. Amino acid sequence: CATSRGKGRDTEAFF. Full variable domain (rest looked up from reference TRBV15 and TRBJ1-1): DAMVIQNPRYQVTQFGKPVTLSCSQTLNHNVMYWYQQKSSQAPKLLFHYYDKDFNNEADTPDNFQSRRPNTSFCFLDIRSPGLGDTAMYLCATSRGKGRDTEAFFGQGTRLTVV.

This clone was picked up one time. The gene calls are TRBV27 and TRBJ2-1; TRBD1 might be the D (6 bases). Germline CDR1 and CDR2: MNHEY and SMNVEV (reference sequence). The CDR3 consists of 17 residues. Trimming shortened V by 3 bases and J by 5 bases, and 20 bases separated the two germline ends. CDR3 DNA sequence: TGTGCCAGCAGTTTCCGGTGGGCAACAGGGATCGACAATGAGCAGTTCTTC. Encoded protein: CASSFRWATGIDNEQFF.